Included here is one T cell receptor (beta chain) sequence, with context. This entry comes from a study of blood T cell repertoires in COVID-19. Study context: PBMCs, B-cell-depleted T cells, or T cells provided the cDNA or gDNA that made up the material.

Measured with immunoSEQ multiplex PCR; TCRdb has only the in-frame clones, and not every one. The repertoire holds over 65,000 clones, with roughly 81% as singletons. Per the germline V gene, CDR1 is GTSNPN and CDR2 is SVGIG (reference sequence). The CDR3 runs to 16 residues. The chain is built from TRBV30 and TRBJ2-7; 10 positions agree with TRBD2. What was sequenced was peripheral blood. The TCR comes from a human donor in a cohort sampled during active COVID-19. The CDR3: CAPSGTSDCRWGEQYF. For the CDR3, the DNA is TGTGCTCCTTCCGGGACTAGCGATTGTAGGTGGGGCGAGCAGTACTTC.